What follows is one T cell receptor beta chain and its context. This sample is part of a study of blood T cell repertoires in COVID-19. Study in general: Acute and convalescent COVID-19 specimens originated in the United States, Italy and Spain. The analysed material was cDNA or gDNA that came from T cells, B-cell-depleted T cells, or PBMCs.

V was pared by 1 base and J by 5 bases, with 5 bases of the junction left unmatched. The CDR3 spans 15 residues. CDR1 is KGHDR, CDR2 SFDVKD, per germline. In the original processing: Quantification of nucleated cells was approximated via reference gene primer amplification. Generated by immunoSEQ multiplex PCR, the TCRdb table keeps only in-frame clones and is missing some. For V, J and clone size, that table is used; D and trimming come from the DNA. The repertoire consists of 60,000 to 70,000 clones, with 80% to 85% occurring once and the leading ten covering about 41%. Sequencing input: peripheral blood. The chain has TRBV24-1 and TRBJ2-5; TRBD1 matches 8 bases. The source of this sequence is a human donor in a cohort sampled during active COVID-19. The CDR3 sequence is CATSDLQGGTETQYF. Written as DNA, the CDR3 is TGTGCCACCAGTGATTTACAGGGGGGCACGGAGACCCAGTACTTC.